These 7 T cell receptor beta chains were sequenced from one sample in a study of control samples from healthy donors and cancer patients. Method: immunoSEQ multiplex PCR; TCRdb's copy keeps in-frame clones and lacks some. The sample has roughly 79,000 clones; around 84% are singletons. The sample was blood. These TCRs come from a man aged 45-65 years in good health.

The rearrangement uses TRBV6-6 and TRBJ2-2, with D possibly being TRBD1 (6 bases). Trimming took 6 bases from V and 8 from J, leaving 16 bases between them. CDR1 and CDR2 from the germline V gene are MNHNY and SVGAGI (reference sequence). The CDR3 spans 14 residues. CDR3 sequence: CASSPEGEIGELFF. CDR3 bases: TGTGCCAGCAGCCCCGAGGGGGAGATAGGGGAGCTGTTTTTT.

CDR3 sequence: CASSLVIGSTGELFF. In DNA, the CDR3 is TGTGCCAGCAGCTTAGTGATTGGATCCACCGGGGAGCTGTTTTTT. This chain links TRBV7-2 with TRBJ2-2; D is unresolved. There are 15 residues in the CDR3. Trimming took 1 base from V and 4 from J, leaving 10 bases between them. Germline CDR1 is SGHTA and CDR2 is FQGNSA.

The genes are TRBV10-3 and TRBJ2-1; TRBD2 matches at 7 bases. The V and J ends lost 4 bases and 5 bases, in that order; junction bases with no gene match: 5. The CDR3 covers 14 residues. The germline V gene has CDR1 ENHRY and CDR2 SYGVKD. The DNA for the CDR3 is TGTGCCATCAGTGTCAAAACTAGCGACAATGAGCAGTTCTTC. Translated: CAISVKTSDNEQFF.

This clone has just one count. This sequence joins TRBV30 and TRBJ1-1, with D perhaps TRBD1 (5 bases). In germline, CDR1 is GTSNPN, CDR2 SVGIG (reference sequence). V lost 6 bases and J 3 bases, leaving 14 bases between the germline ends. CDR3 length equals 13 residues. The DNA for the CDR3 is TGTGCCTGTTACGGGGGGGTACACACTGAAGCTTTCTTT. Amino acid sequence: CACYGGVHTEAFF.

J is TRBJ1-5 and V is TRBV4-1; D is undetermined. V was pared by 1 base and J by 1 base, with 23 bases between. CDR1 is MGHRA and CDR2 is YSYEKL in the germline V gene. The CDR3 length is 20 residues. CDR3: CASSQAPVQQRRASNQPQHF. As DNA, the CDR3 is TGCGCCAGCAGCCAAGCCCCTGTACAACAACGTCGAGCCAGCAATCAGCCCCAGCATTTT.

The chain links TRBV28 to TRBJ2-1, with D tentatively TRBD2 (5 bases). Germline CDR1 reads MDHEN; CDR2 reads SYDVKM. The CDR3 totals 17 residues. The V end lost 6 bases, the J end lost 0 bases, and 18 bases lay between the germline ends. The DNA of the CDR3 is TGTGCCAGCAGCTACAGCTTAGCGACCGCCTCCTACAATGAGCAGTTCTTC. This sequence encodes CASSYSLATASYNEQFF.

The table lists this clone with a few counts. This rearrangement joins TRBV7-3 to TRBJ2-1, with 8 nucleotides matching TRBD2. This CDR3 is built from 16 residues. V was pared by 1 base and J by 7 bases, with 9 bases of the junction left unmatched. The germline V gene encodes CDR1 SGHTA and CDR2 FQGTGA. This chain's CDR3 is CASSLMAGGGKNEQFF. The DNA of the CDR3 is TGTGCCAGCAGCTTAATGGCGGGAGGAGGTAAAAATGAGCAGTTCTTC.